This TCR beta chain was obtained from a study of blood T cell repertoires in COVID-19. In the study overall: Nucleic acid was either cDNA or gDNA, and it came from T cells, B-cell-depleted T cells, or PBMCs.

Trimming removed 4 bases from V and 8 bases from J, with 11 bases in between. The V gene's germline CDR1 is SGHVS and CDR2 FNYEAQ. There are 13 residues in the CDR3. Profiled with immunoSEQ multiplex PCR; TCRdb holds only in-frame clones, not every one. This table holds under 250,000 clones, 81% found once. The chain is built from TRBV7-6 and TRBJ1-4; the D is unclear. The sequenced sample was PBMCs or T cells enriched from blood (not recorded which). The source is a woman aged 45 to 65 with acute COVID-19. CDR3 sequence (DNA): TGTGCCAGCAGCTCGAGGGAGGGCGAAAAACTGTTTTTT. Its translation: CASSSREGEKLFF.